What follows is one TCR beta chain and its context. Measured with immunoSEQ multiplex PCR; TCRdb has only the in-frame clones, and not every one. Of 75,000 or so clones detected, nearly 90% appear once; the ten largest clones hold about 7%. This entry is derived from a study of blood T cell repertoires in COVID-19. Turning to the study itself: Material from acute and convalescent COVID-19 was sourced from the United States, Italy and Spain.

Germline V CDR1 and CDR2: MNHEY, SVGAGI. The CDR3 runs 14 residues. V dropped 2 bases and J dropped 2 bases, with 10 bases sitting between them. The origin of this receptor is a man in his 70s with acute or convalescent COVID-19. The sample comprised peripheral blood. The V gene is TRBV6-5, the J gene TRBJ2-7; TRBD2 might be the D (6 bases). CDR3 sequence (DNA): TGTGCCAGCAGTTACCGGACGGGGGCCTACGAGCAGTACTTC. Amino acid sequence: CASSYRTGAYEQYF.